The source of this T cell receptor beta chain is a study of blood T cell repertoires in COVID-19. Whole-study context: Samples representing acute and convalescent COVID-19 were sourced from the United States, Italy and Spain. In each case, the material was cDNA or gDNA derived from T cells, B-cell-depleted T cells, or PBMCs.

Authors' analysis steps: Using reference gene primer amplification, nucleated cell counts were estimated. Profiling relied on immunoSEQ multiplex PCR, and the TCRdb table lists in-frame clones only, not all of them. That table gives V, J and clone size, and the DNA gave D and trimming. The sample has approximately 150,000 clones, 90% seen once. Germline V lookup: CDR1 SQVTM, CDR2 ANQGSEA. The length of the CDR3 is 13 residues. The ends lost 2 bases at V and 4 bases at J; junction bases unmatched: 1. The receptor was derived from a man in his 60s with active or convalescent COVID-19. The chain recombines TRBV29-1 with TRBJ2-3, with 9 bases matching TRBD1. Sample: peripheral blood. CDR3 nucleotides: TGCAGCGTTGAAACAGGGGGCCCAGATACGCAGTATTTT. Protein: CSVETGGPDTQYF.